This T cell receptor (beta chain) was sequenced for a study of blood T cell repertoires in COVID-19 (TCRdb year 2020). For context, the study as a whole: Collaborator samples came from the United States, Italy and Spain and covered acute and convalescent phases of COVID-19. The sample metadata nearly always contained a de-identified subject ID, COVID-19 status, age in years and sex. The repertoires were released in a freely available public database meant as a resource for research on the immune response to SARS-CoV-2. Deeply sampled blood TCRbeta repertoires from subjects exposed to, actively infected with, or recovered from COVID-19 were included in the dataset. The material from the prospective study consisted of cDNA or gDNA derived from T cells, B-cell-depleted T cells, or PBMCs. Where available, HLA class I and class II types were obtained from metadata supplied by the sample provider rather than from assay-based typing. The samples were drawn from two sources: the first 160 participants of the ongoing ImmuneRACE study, and 1,000 to 1,500 subjects contributed by 6 global collaborators. What the authors observed across the whole study: The quantity of clinical and demographic metadata differed by source and by participant and was supplied without curation.

TCRbeta CDR3 regions were amplified from genomic DNA using the immunoSEQ Assay, a bias-controlled multiplex PCR. In the source study's methods: Within the assay, amplification of reference gene primers was used to estimate how many nucleated cells each sample contained. To quantify the absolute abundance of each unique TCRbeta CDR3 rearrangement, sequence reads were collapsed and filtered. For each sample, productive Simpson clonality was calculated by taking the square root of Simpson's diversity index across productive rearrangements. TCRdb's version of the immuneACCESS table is confined to in-frame rearrangements and falls short of the full clone set. An unresolved V gene accounts for under half of the shortfall where checked; the remainder is of unknown origin. V, J and clone size are those of that table, while D and trimming were read from the DNA. For this sample the table gives about 160,000 clones, of which under 90% were detected only once. The ten biggest clones cover approximately 3.6% of the sample.

Enrolling through a virtual design, the prospective study's participants ranged in age from roughly 18 to 95 years and lived across 24 United States geographic areas. To assign participants to cohorts, the prospective study relied on clinical history that participants themselves reported in a screening survey and a study questionnaire. For ImmuneRACE Cohort 3, a participant was defined as recovered based on two consecutive negative NP/OP PCR tests, clearance by a healthcare professional, or resolution of symptoms. In the prospective study, mobile phlebotomists collected whole blood, serum and a nasopharyngeal or oropharyngeal swab from each participant. Prospective study participants could optionally give additional blood draws and questionnaires over a roughly two-month period. Before DNA extraction, blood samples from the prospective study were shipped at room temperature or frozen. Turning to this clone: Its antigen is still unknown. No quality values exist for individual bases; no much larger clone is one base distant.

In the germline V gene (reference sequence), CDR1 corresponds to GTSNPN and CDR2 to SVGIG. V lost 0 bases and J lost 7 bases; the stretch between them is 12 bases long. Reading from cysteine to phenylalanine, the CDR3 counts 14 amino acids. Only the CDR3 part of the read is kept: 42 bases, read in frame from the first base. The sequence is built from TRBV30 and TRBJ1-4; D gene: possibly TRBD1, on 6 matching bases. Sequenced: PBMCs or T cells enriched from blood (not recorded which). The clonotype was recovered from a woman aged 60 to 75 who had recovered from COVID-19. The DNA sequence reads TGTGCCTGGAGTGTACGCAGGGGACGTGAAAAACTGTTTTTT. It codes for CAWSVRRGREKLFF.